The 24 T cell receptor beta chains reported below all come from one sample, sequenced in a study of tumor-infiltrating lymphocytes in primary liver carcinoma. The source material, roughly 18-33 mg of unsorted bulk tissue, was used to co-extract RNA and DNA. The authors made TCR beta cDNA from around 500 ng total RNA with a constant-region primer. For TCR beta, libraries were produced by three nested multiplex PCR rounds using slightly modified ARM-PCR. The first two PCR rounds, approximately 10 cycles each, used TRBV1-TRBV30 forward primers and a C-beta reverse primer. TCRdb independently ran MiXCR on the multiplex PCR reads; one entry per CDR3 protein. The data show 100,000 to 150,000 distinct CDR3 sequences, 64% seen once. The sequencing input was liver tumor tissue from sampling region 3. Subset indicated: tumor region T3, left-lateral pole. These TCRs come from a woman aged 60 to 75 with primary liver carcinoma and hepatitis B virus infection.

As concerns this clonotype: Because the CDR3 is missing its conserved closing phenylalanine or tryptophan, this is likely a read error. The rearrangement joins TRBV11-2 to TRBJ2-3; possible D gene TRBD2, 5 bases. The CDR3 sequence is 14 residues long. Germline CDR1 and CDR2: SGHAT and FQNNGV. CDR3 DNA sequence: TGTGCCGGCAGCCCAGCCGGGCGGGCAGATACGCAGTATTCT. It translates to CAGSPAGRADTQYS.

This clonotype appeared a few times. CDR3 bases: TGTGCCAGCAGCTCAACGACGGCTACGGGGTATGGCTACACCTTC. As protein: CASSSTTATGYGYTF. The chain couples TRBV7-9 to TRBJ1-2; D is unclear. The germline gives CDR1 SEHNR, CDR2 FQNEAQ (reference sequence). The CDR3 has 15 residues. Trimming left V 4 bases short and J 5 bases short, with 17 bases between.

This chain joins TRBV30 and TRBJ2-7, with TRBD1 matching over 8 bases. V was clipped by 5 bases and J by 1 base; unmatched bases: 7. This CDR3 region has 14 residues. Germline loops: CDR1 GTSNPN, CDR2 SVGIG (reference sequence). The CDR3 loop is CAWALDRGSYEQYF. The CDR3 bases are TGTGCCTGGGCGCTCGACAGGGGTTCCTACGAGCAGTACTTC.

A remark on this clonotype: The junction departs from germline at one end; a sequencing error may be responsible. This chain links TRBV5-6 with TRBJ2-5; D may match TRBD1 or TRBD2 (6 bases each). Germline CDR1 SGHDT, CDR2 YYEEEE. The CDR3 length is 15 residues. CDR3 region: CASSMELGGRETQYF. Written as DNA, the CDR3 is TGTGCCAGCAGCATGGAGCTTGGGGGCCGGGAGACCCAGTACTTT.

In the case of this clonotype: The conserved final phenylalanine or tryptophan is absent from the CDR3, which likely points to a read error. The chain employs TRBV11-2 and TRBJ2-1; 9 bases line up with TRBD1. After removal of 4 bases from V and 10 bases from J, the junction contained 11 bases not matched to a gene. This CDR3 is 15 amino acids long. CDR1 and CDR2 (germline): SGHAT, FQNNGV. The CDR3 is CASSSRDRVLDEQFL. CDR3 nucleotide sequence: TGTGCCAGCAGCTCCCGGGACAGGGTCCTGGACGAGCAGTTCCTC.

J is TRBJ1-1 and V is TRBV11-2; tentative D call: TRBD1 (5 bases). Germline V CDR1 and CDR2: SGHAT, FQNNGV. The CDR3 length is 13 residues. The CDR3 is CTSNTQGNTEAFF. The CDR3, as DNA: TGTACAAGCAACACCCAGGGGAACACTGAAGCTTTCTTT.

Worth noting for this clonotype: A single base separates this from a much larger clone, so it may be a read error. This sequence joins TRBV30 and TRBJ2-7, with 9 nucleotides matching TRBD2. Germline loops: CDR1 GTSNPN, CDR2 SVGIG (reference sequence). The CDR3 length is 14 residues. The CDR3 sequence is CAWSTSAGGKERYF. As DNA, the CDR3 is TGTGCCTGGAGTACGTCAGCGGGAGGAAAAGAGCGGTACTTC.

As regards this clonotype: Relative to the germline gene, one junction end is altered; a read error may explain this. The chain is built from TRBV6-5 and TRBJ2-1, with D possibly matching TRBD1 (5 bases). The length of the CDR3 is 13 residues. Germline CDR1 reads MNHEY; CDR2 reads SVGAGI. For the CDR3, the DNA is TGTGTCAGCAGTTTGGGGCACATCAGTGAGCAGTTCTTC. It translates to CVSSLGHISEQFF.

The rearrangement uses TRBV11-3 and TRBJ2-7; 12 bases are shared with TRBD1. Per germline, CDR1 SGHNT and CDR2 YENEEA. The CDR3 runs 15 residues. Trimming removed 11 bases from V and 6 bases from J; junction bases left unmatched: 14. The CDR3 nucleotides are TGTGCCGTTAGCTTAGGGACAGGGGGCTCCCTCGAGCAGTACTTC. Translation gives CAVSLGTGGSLEQYF.

On this clonotype: At one end, the junction sequence differs from germline, possibly due to a read error. The chain has TRBV5-4 and TRBJ2-1; D is undetermined. This CDR3 has 14 residues. The germline V gene encodes CDR1 SGHNT and CDR2 YYREEE (reference sequence). CDR3 amino acids: CASSLVLTHNEQLF. The CDR3 bases are TGTGCCAGCAGCTTGGTACTAACCCACAATGAGCAGTTGTTC.

With regard to this clonotype: A read error may produce the germline difference seen at one junction end. The chain couples TRBV30 to TRBJ2-1, with TRBD2 matching over 13 bases. The CDR3 covers 15 residues. Per germline, CDR1 GTSNPN and CDR2 SVGIG (reference sequence). CDR3 in DNA: TGTGCCTGGAGGCGACTAGCGGGAGGTCGGTATGAGCAATTCTTC. Its translation: CAWRRLAGGRYEQFF.

This clonotype came up once. One end of the junction fails to match germline, which may point to a read error. The chain uses TRBV28 and TRBJ2-7; D is perhaps TRBD1 (7 bases). Germline lookup yields CDR1 MDHEN and CDR2 SYDVKM. The CDR3 is 13 amino acids. CDR3 nucleotide sequence: TGTACCGCCACGGGGGACAGTGTCTACGGGCAGTACTTC. Translating gives CTATGDSVYGQYF.

This clonotype was seen only a few times. A much larger clone lies one base from this, so it may be a read error. This chain connects TRBV29-1 to TRBJ1-4, with TRBD1 matching over 10 bases. This CDR3 comprises 13 residues. Germline V CDR1 and CDR2: SQVTM, ANQGSEA. Trimming removed 7 bases from V and 7 bases from J; junction bases left unmatched: 6. The CDR3 here is CSGQGALSEKLFF. The CDR3 DNA reads as TGCAGCGGACAGGGGGCTTTAAGTGAAAAACTGTTTTTT. The full variable domain, in which reference TRBV29-1 and TRBJ1-4 provide the parts outside the CDR3, is SAVISQKPSRDICQRGTSLTIQCQVDSQVTMMFWYRQQPGQSLTLIATANQGSEATYESGFVIDKFPISRPNLTFSTLTVSNMSPEDSSIYLCSGQGALSEKLFFGSGTQLSVL.

Many counts were recorded for this clonotype. This chain uses TRBV13 with TRBJ1-1; D gene uncertain. CDR1 and CDR2 (germline): PRHDT, FYEKMQ (reference sequence). The CDR3 sequence is 13 residues long. Trimming stripped 6 bases from V and 1 base from J, with 9 bases between. The CDR3 sequence: CASSLGGNTEAFF. The CDR3 coding sequence is TGTGCCAGCAGTTTGGGCGGGAACACTGAAGCTTTCTTT.

To note about this clonotype: This is likely a read error, given that the CDR3 carries no conserved phenylalanine or tryptophan at its end. The chain uses TRBV11-2 and TRBJ1-6; the D is unclear. Germline V gene lookup returns CDR1 SGHAT and CDR2 FQNNGV. This CDR3 comprises 13 residues. DNA of the CDR3: TGTTCCAGCAGCTTAGAGCCGTGTTCACCCCTCCACCTT. It yields the protein CSSSLEPCSPLHL.

This clonotype has a handful of counts. A read error may explain this, as a much larger clone is one base away. The chain links TRBV4-1 to TRBJ2-3, with 8 bases lining up with TRBD2. The CDR3 totals 15 residues. The germline V gene encodes CDR1 MGHRA and CDR2 YSYEKL. DNA of the CDR3: TGCGCCAACAGCCAAGTCCTGCGGGGGGTGGATACGCAGTATTTT. This translates into CANSQVLRGVDTQYF.

This clonotype appeared many times. The rearrangement joins TRBV6-5 to TRBJ2-7, with D tentatively TRBD2 (6 bases). V lost 6 bases and J 0 bases, leaving 12 bases between the germline ends. The CDR3 runs to 14 residues. Germline-derived CDR1 and CDR2 are MNHEY and SVGAGI. CDR3 amino acids: CASRPDGSSYEQYF. The DNA of the CDR3 is TGTGCCAGCAGACCGGACGGGAGCTCCTACGAGCAGTACTTC.

In the case of this clonotype: A much larger clone lies a single base off, so this may be a read error. The chain combines TRBV7-9 with TRBJ1-1, with D possibly TRBD1 on 5 matching bases. CDR3 size: 15 residues. Germline-derived CDR1 and CDR2 are SEHNR and FQNEAQ (reference sequence). CDR3 sequence reads: CASSPPGTGNTEVFF. The CDR3 DNA sequence: TGTGCCAGCAGCCCGCCCGGGACCGGGAACACTGAAGTTTTCTTT.

This clonotype was detected many times. The chain recombines TRBV5-5 with TRBJ1-3, with 7 bases fitting TRBD1. Per the germline V gene, CDR1 is SGHKS and CDR2 is YYEKEE (reference sequence). The CDR3 is 14 residues long. The V gene end was trimmed by 1 base and the J gene end by 11 bases; junction bases not matched to a gene: 9. The CDR3: CASSLSRDSGSIYF. The CDR3 nucleotides read TGTGCCAGCAGCTTGTCACGGGACAGCGGTTCCATATATTTT.

This chain uses TRBV28 with TRBJ2-5; D perhaps matches TRBD1 (8 bases). The CDR3 length is 13 residues. CDR1 and CDR2 from the germline V gene are MDHEN and SYDVKM. Trimming took 5 bases from V and 9 from J, leaving 16 bases between them. The CDR3 coding sequence is TGTGCCAGCAGTCGACAGGGGAGGGAGGCCCAGTACTTC. Translation: CASSRQGREAQYF.

The genes are TRBV30 and TRBJ2-3; no clear D. The germline gives CDR1 GTSNPN, CDR2 SVGIG (reference sequence). The CDR3 sequence is 13 residues long. Trimming took 5 bases from V and 0 from J, leaving 9 bases between them. CDR3 amino acids: CAWGLRSTDTQYF. CDR3 nucleotides: TGTGCCTGGGGGTTGAGGAGCACAGATACGCAGTATTTT.

Notes on this clonotype: The junction and the germline gene differ at one end; a read error may be behind it. The chain uses TRBV12-3 or TRBV12-4 and TRBJ1-1; weak D call: TRBD1 (5 bases). The CDR3 consists of 16 residues. The CDR3 is CASSLPGGAPITEAYF. As DNA, the CDR3 is TGTGCCAGCAGTTTACCGGGAGGGGCGCCTATCACTGAAGCTTACTTT.

In regard to this clonotype: A much more abundant neighbour one base away suggests this may be a read error. This sequence joins TRBV19 and TRBJ2-1, with 12 bases matching TRBD2. From germline, CDR1 is LNHDA and CDR2 SQIVND (reference sequence). The CDR3 spans 16 residues. The CDR3 reads CASRIRLAGVYNEQFF. CDR3 nucleotide sequence: TGTGCCAGTCGTATAAGACTAGCGGGGGTCTACAATGAGCAGTTCTTC.

This clonotype was recorded at least ten times. This chain joins TRBV7-9 and TRBJ2-5; tentative D call: TRBD2 (5 bases). Between the trimmed V and J ends, which lost 1 base and 5 bases, there was a span of 14 bases. The CDR3 contains 15 residues. CDR1 is SEHNR and CDR2 is FQNEAQ in the germline V gene (reference sequence). The CDR3 DNA reads TGTGCCAGCAGCTTAGGACTATCCGTGGGGGAGACCCAGTACTTC. Residues: CASSLGLSVGETQYF.